A selection of T cell receptor beta chains follows, all from one sample in a study of T cell responses to AZD1222 COVID-19 vaccine. Profiling relied on immunoSEQ multiplex PCR, and the TCRdb table lists in-frame clones only, not all of them. The sample holds over 150,000 clones, around 92% seen once. The input for sequencing was peripheral blood, taken on day 0 of AZD1222 vaccination. These receptors originate from an adult in good health. Both conserved end residues are part of each CDR3. Each record gives: V gene, D gene, J gene, clone size, CDR3 length, CDR3 protein, CDR3 DNA. D genes are given only for firm matches. Where a row states a size, it is once, few, many or the class of an expanded clone; other rows omit it.

>TRBV28|-|TRBJ1-2|-|12
CASSLGALWHTF
TGTGCCAGCAGTTTAGGGGCCCTTTGGCACACCTTC
>TRBV15|-|TRBJ1-5|-|12
CATSGRDGPQHF
TGTGCCACCAGCGGCCGAGACGGGCCCCAGCATTTT
>TRBV6-5|-|TRBJ1-6|-|15
CASSYGTPYNSPLHF
TGTGCCAGCAGTTACGGCACACCCTATAATTCACCCCTCCACTTT
>TRBV18|TRBD1|TRBJ2-7|few|15
CASSRGTGDAGEQYF
TGTGCCAGCTCACGGGGGACAGGGGACGCCGGGGAGCAGTACTTC
>TRBV19|-|TRBJ2-2|-|15
CASSPQGGASGELFF
TGTGCCAGTAGTCCCCAGGGGGGCGCGTCCGGGGAGCTGTTTTTT
>TRBV9|-|TRBJ1-2|-|15
CASSVVAKADYGYTF
TGTGCCAGCAGCGTAGTGGCAAAGGCCGACTATGGCTACACCTTC
>TRBV14|TRBD2|TRBJ2-7|once|14
CASSRTSGSYEQYF
TGTGCCAGCAGCCGGACTAGCGGGAGCTACGAGCAGTACTTC
>TRBV10-3|TRBD1|TRBJ1-2|-|14
CAISLQGAGYGYTF
TGTGCCATCAGCCTACAGGGGGCTGGCTATGGCTACACCTTC
>TRBV7-9|TRBD2|TRBJ2-2|-|15
CASSLGLAGTGELFF
TGTGCCAGCAGCTTGGGACTAGCGGGCACCGGGGAGCTGTTTTTT
>TRBV7-9|TRBD1|TRBJ1-2|-|18
CASSRGGDRGPIDYGYTF
TGTGCCAGCAGCCGGGGTGGGGACAGGGGGCCTATCGACTATGGCTACACCTTC
>TRBV7-2|-|TRBJ1-1|-|13
CASSGWGGTEAFF
TGTGCCAGCAGCGGATGGGGGGGGACTGAAGCTTTCTTT
>TRBV10-3|-|TRBJ1-1|-|13
CAISVIGNTEAFF
TGTGCCATCAGTGTAATAGGGAACACTGAAGCTTTCTTT
>TRBV3-1/TRBV3-2|TRBD2|TRBJ2-1|-|17
CASSQDRLAGALDEQFF
TGTGCCAGCAGCCAAGACCGACTAGCGGGAGCCCTCGATGAGCAGTTCTTC
>TRBV4-2|TRBD1|TRBJ1-6|-|20
CASSQDGGRGGFSYNSPLHF
TGTGCCAGCAGCCAAGATGGAGGCAGGGGGGGATTCTCCTATAATTCACCCCTCCACTTT
>TRBV5-1|-|TRBJ1-1|-|15
CASSTTGNMNTEAFF
TGCGCCAGCAGCACCACAGGGAACATGAACACTGAAGCTTTCTTT
>TRBV18|-|TRBJ1-4|-|15
CASSYTVQGKEKLFF
TGTGCCAGCTCATACACAGTCCAAGGGAAGGAAAAACTGTTTTTT
>TRBV21-1|-|TRBJ1-2|-|12
CASSTDSFGYTF
TGTGCCAGCAGCACGGACAGCTTCGGCTACACCTTC
>TRBV7-9|-|TRBJ2-4|-|14
CASSSGARGGVQYF
TGTGCCAGCAGCTCTGGGGCACGGGGCGGCGTTCAGTACTTC
>TRBV7-8|TRBD1|TRBJ1-5|once|15
CASSRGQGVGQPQHF
TGTGCCAGCAGCCGCGGACAGGGCGTGGGTCAGCCCCAGCATTTT
>TRBV4-2|-|TRBJ1-2|-|15
CASSQDRDSLYGYTF
TGTGCCAGCAGCCAAGATCGAGACAGTCTTTATGGCTACACCTTC
>TRBV5-4|TRBD2|TRBJ2-2|-|15
CASSRGTTQGGELFF
TGTGCCAGCAGCCGGGGGACTACCCAAGGGGGGGAGCTGTTTTTT
>TRBV29-1|-|TRBJ1-4|-|12
CSVLLYGRGLFF
TGCAGCGTTCTCCTATACGGTAGGGGGCTGTTTTTT
>TRBV19|-|TRBJ1-5|-|13
CASSIQRKQPQHF
TGTGCCAGTAGTATACAGAGGAAGCAGCCCCAGCATTTT
>TRBV19|-|TRBJ1-2|-|15
CASISGSGDRYGYTF
TGTGCCAGTATTAGCGGGTCGGGGGACCGCTATGGCTACACCTTC
>TRBV7-8|-|TRBJ1-6|-|13
CASSLEPPLPLHF
TGTGCCAGCAGCTTAGAACCCCCGCTTCCCCTCCACTTT
>TRBV5-1|-|TRBJ1-3|-|15
CASRSDSASWDTIYF
TGCGCCAGCAGGTCTGACAGCGCTTCTTGGGACACCATATATTTT
>TRBV29-1|-|TRBJ1-1|-|10
CSVGNTEAFF
TGCAGCGTAGGGAACACTGAAGCTTTCTTT
>TRBV12-3/TRBV12-4|TRBD1|TRBJ1-3|once|12
CASSRTGVTIYF
TGTGCCAGCAGTCGGACAGGGGTAACCATATATTTT
>TRBV5-1|-|TRBJ2-7|-|14
CASSVDREGYEQYF
TGCGCCAGCAGCGTAGACAGGGAGGGCTACGAGCAGTACTTC
>TRBV5-1|TRBD1|TRBJ1-2|-|14
CASSLSDREDGYTF
TGCGCCAGCAGCCTTTCGGACAGGGAGGATGGCTACACCTTC
>TRBV7-9|-|TRBJ2-1|once|14
CASSLGLLLSEQFF
TGTGCCAGCAGCTTAGGGCTGTTGTTATCTGAGCAGTTCTTC
>TRBV25-1|-|TRBJ2-5|-|11
CASRARETQYF
TGTGCCAGCAGGGCCCGAGAGACCCAGTACTTC
>TRBV18|-|TRBJ1-2|once|12
CASSPQGAGYTF
TGTGCCAGCTCACCCCAGGGAGCTGGCTACACCTTC
>TRBV12-3/TRBV12-4|TRBD1|TRBJ1-3|-|12
CASRTGGNTIYF
TGTGCCAGCAGGACAGGGGGAAACACCATATATTTT
>TRBV19|-|TRBJ1-1|-|14
CASSNNGGATEAFF
TGTGCCAGTAGTAACAATGGGGGGGCAACTGAAGCTTTCTTT
>TRBV7-9|TRBD1|TRBJ2-5|-|15
CASSSGTGGRETQYF
TGTGCCAGCAGCTCCGGGACAGGGGGCCGAGAGACCCAGTACTTC
>TRBV18|TRBD1|TRBJ1-2|-|17
CASSPQRQGAGNYGYTF
TGTGCCAGCTCACCACAACGACAGGGGGCTGGTAACTATGGCTACACCTTC
>TRBV7-9|TRBD1|TRBJ1-1|-|14
CASSPGQMNTEAFF
TGTGCCAGCAGCCCGGGACAGATGAACACTGAAGCTTTCTTT
>TRBV7-2|TRBD1|TRBJ1-3|-|18
CASSLGPGQGFSGNTIYF
TGTGCCAGCAGCTTAGGGCCGGGACAGGGTTTCTCTGGAAACACCATATATTTT
>TRBV7-2|-|TRBJ1-4|-|13
CASSDYGGGKLFF
TGTGCCAGCAGTGATTACGGGGGTGGAAAACTGTTTTTT
>TRBV5-6|-|TRBJ1-3|-|12
CASSLGGNTIYF
TGTGCCAGCAGCTTGGGCGGAAACACCATATATTTT
>TRBV29-1|TRBD2|TRBJ2-7|-|15
CSVEEYASGTYEQYF
TGCAGCGTTGAAGAATATGCTAGCGGGACCTACGAGCAGTACTTC
>TRBV18|-|TRBJ1-3|-|16
CASSPNPTTVGNTIYF
TGTGCCAGCTCACCAAACCCCACAACGGTTGGAAACACCATATATTTT
>TRBV27|-|TRBJ1-1|-|16
CASSLLAQTMNTEAFF
TGTGCCAGCAGTTTACTTGCACAGACCATGAACACTGAAGCTTTCTTT
>TRBV4-3|-|TRBJ1-3|-|15
CASSLLPTGGNTIYF
TGCGCCAGCAGCCTTTTGCCGACGGGGGGAAACACCATATATTTT
>TRBV3-1/TRBV3-2|-|TRBJ2-2|once|15
CASSLGASNTGELFF
TGTGCCAGCAGCCTGGGGGCTTCGAACACCGGGGAGCTGTTTTTT
>TRBV20-1|-|TRBJ2-3|once|11
CSARRLDTQYF
TGCAGTGCTCGACGGTTAGATACGCAGTATTTT
>TRBV15|-|TRBJ1-2|-|14
CATSSRASGSGYTF
TGTGCCACCAGCAGCAGGGCGTCGGGAAGTGGCTACACCTTC
>TRBV19|-|TRBJ2-5|-|15
CASSTIDSFEDTQYF
TGTGCCAGTAGTACCATAGACAGCTTCGAAGATACCCAGTACTTC
>TRBV6-2/TRBV6-3|-|TRBJ2-5|-|14
CASSSGQGGETQYF
-
>TRBV2|TRBD2|TRBJ2-7|-|18
CASSEALVLAGDVYEQYF
TGTGCCAGCAGTGAAGCGCTGGTTCTAGCGGGAGATGTTTACGAGCAGTACTTC
>TRBV10-1|TRBD2|TRBJ2-3|-|18
CASSESRLAGRGTDTQYF
TGCGCCAGCAGTGAGTCGCGACTAGCGGGACGGGGTACAGATACGCAGTATTTT
>TRBV6-4|-|TRBJ2-6|-|15
CASSDRPSGANVLTF
TGTGCCAGCAGTGACCGACCGTCTGGGGCCAACGTCCTGACTTTC
>TRBV6-5|-|TRBJ1-1|-|14
CASSYLLQDTEAFF
TGTGCCAGCAGTTACCTCCTTCAGGACACTGAAGCTTTCTTT
>TRBV19|-|TRBJ1-3|-|15
CASSTRRFSGNTIYF
TGTGCCAGTAGTACCAGACGTTTCTCTGGAAACACCATATATTTT